This TCR beta chain was identified in a study of T cell responses to AZD1222 COVID-19 vaccine (dated by TCRdb to about 2021). At the level of the whole study: Because spike-specific TCR depth and breadth did not differ between the two schedules, AZD1222 recipients who got a second dose at roughly 4 weeks were pooled with those who got a second dose at roughly 12 weeks. Trial participants were enrolled into age subgroups of 18-55, 56-69 and 70-plus years, which contained around 140, 26 and 57 TCR-sequenced participants, respectively. A total of over 230 trial participants underwent TCR sequencing, of whom about 200 received two doses of AZD1222 and 26 received two doses of the MenACWY control vaccine. The investigation overall reported the following: Most participants were white British and females outnumbered males, and the authors suggested that clonal diversity may have been underestimated. No day 14 peak-response samples were available, so repertoires were characterized only after the peak T cell response. After two AZD1222 doses, both the breadth and the depth of spike-specific TCRs were significantly higher than at day 0 and than in MenACWY recipients. In the small 56-69-year group, the increase in depth fell short of significance, most likely because of low power. Epitopes outside the regions mutated in the B.1.351 and B.1.1.7 variants were reportedly recognized by nearly half of the unique spike-specific TCRs. Conclusions about previously exposed vaccinees are limited, since just five or six AZD1222 recipients were seropositive for SARS-CoV-2 at baseline. Vaccine-associated CD4 TCRs spanned the whole spike protein, with dominant responses in regions 160-218 and 743-854.

A word on this clone: Its antigen remains undetermined. One base away there is no much larger clone; base qualities are not given.

The CDR3 regions of human TCRbeta chains were analyzed by immunosequencing. The source study handled its data this way. TCRs in the repertoires were matched against a reference library of SARS-CoV-2-specific TCRs that had been generated with the MIRA antigen-specificity platform. Breadth was defined as the fraction of unique TCRs that were SARS-CoV-2-associated, and depth was defined as the fraction of total T cells that were SARS-CoV-2-associated. Using the MIRA data, every spike-specific TCR was mapped to the spike region that the TCR reacted to and assigned to either a CD4 or a CD8 class. Log10-transformed breadth and depth values were compared by one-way ANOVA with Sidak's multiple comparisons tests. The immuneACCESS repertoire file appears here via TCRdb, limited to in-frame rearrangements. These files lack a portion of the clones; in checked studies, under half of the deficit traces to unresolved V genes, and the cause of the others is not known. The V and J calls and the clone size are those of that table, but D and trimming were determined from the DNA. The table for this sample lists 65,000 to 70,000 clones; roughly 90% of them were counted only once. The ten largest clones capture roughly 7.3% of the sample.

Counted from cysteine to phenylalanine, this CDR3 has 13 amino acids. Just CDR3 DNA is preserved here, 39 bases in frame from base 1. Per the germline V gene (reference sequence), LNHNV is the CDR1 and YYDKDF is the CDR2. Trimmed from V: 9 bases; trimmed from J: 3 bases; junction bases lacking a gene match: 8. Read against the paper, the sample's time point label means: baseline before first vaccination. Vaccinee samples were obtained from the UK trials COV001 and COV002, which included a single-blind randomized controlled phase 2/3 trial of AZD1222 (ChAdOx1 nCoV-19) in healthy adults. For TCRbeta chain sequencing, PBMC samples were collected from trial participants at day 0 and at day 28 after the second dose.

This sample comprised peripheral blood, obtained on day 0 of AZD1222 vaccination. The sequence came from an adult in good health. The V and J segments used are TRBV15 and TRBJ2-7; 7 bases in the junction line up with TRBD1. The encoded CDR3 is CATSGTVDYEQYF. The bases read TGTGCCACGTCCGGGACAGTGGACTACGAGCAGTACTTC.